The 6 T cell receptor beta chains in this list originate from one sample, sequenced in a study of T cell responses to AZD1222 COVID-19 vaccine. The method was immunoSEQ multiplex PCR; TCRdb's version includes in-frame clones alone and lacks a portion of them. The profile shows about 85,000 clones, 80% to 90% of them singletons. The specimen comprised peripheral blood, sampled on day 0 of AZD1222 vaccination. The source is an adult in good health.

The V gene is TRBV6-5, the J gene TRBJ2-5; 8 nucleotides agree with TRBD1. V shed 2 bases, J shed 6 bases, and the junction held 11 bases outside the gene matches. The CDR3 consists of 16 residues. Germline V gene sequence: CDR1 MNHEY, CDR2 SVGAGI. In DNA, the CDR3 is TGTGCCAGCAGTTACGGACAGGGTGGGGACGGGAAGACCCAGTACTTC. Translated: CASSYGQGGDGKTQYF.

In DNA form, the CDR3 reads TGTGCCAGCAGCTTCCGGGACAGGGTTCACACTGAAGCTTTCTTT. This codes for CASSFRDRVHTEAFF. The J gene is TRBJ1-1, the V gene TRBV7-2, with 9 bases aligning to TRBD1. V shed 3 bases, J shed 3 bases, and the junction held 5 bases outside the gene matches. The germline V gene has CDR1 SGHTA and CDR2 FQGNSA. The CDR3 extends over 15 amino acids. The full variable domain, in which reference TRBV7-2 and TRBJ1-1 provide the parts outside the CDR3, is GAGVSQSPSNKVTEKGKDVELRCDPISGHTALYWYRQSLGQGLEFLIYFQGNSAPDKSGLPSDRFSAERTGGSVSTLTIQRTQQEDSAVYLCASSFRDRVHTEAFFGQGTRLTVV.

The chain uses TRBV18 and TRBJ1-1; tentative D call: TRBD1 (6 bases). Germline V gene sequence: CDR1 KGHSH, CDR2 LQKENI. The CDR3 extends over 15 amino acids. The germline V and J ends were trimmed by 4 bases and 7 bases, with 19 bases remaining between them. The CDR3 DNA reads TGTGCCAGCTCACTAAGCAATCGACAGGAACGTGAAGCTTTCTTT. Protein: CASSLSNRQEREAFF.

This rearrangement joins TRBV28 to TRBJ2-7; possible D gene TRBD1, 6 bases. CDR3 size: 13 residues. CDR1 and CDR2 (germline): MDHEN, SYDVKM. Deletions cut 7 bases from V and 4 bases from J, with 14 bases between. CDR3 sequence (DNA): TGTGCCAGCAATGTCAGGGGCGTTTACGAGCAGTACTTC. It is translated as CASNVRGVYEQYF.

As DNA, the CDR3 is TGTGCCAGCAGTTACGATGATAGCGGGAGGACCGGGGAGCTGTTTTTT. Translation gives CASSYDDSGRTGELFF. This chain uses TRBV6-2 or TRBV6-3 with TRBJ2-2, with TRBD2 matching 10 bases. V dropped 2 bases and J dropped 5; count of bases not matched to a gene: 5. This CDR3 is 16 amino acids long. Germline CDR1 MNHEY, CDR2 SVGEGT.

The V call is TRBV9, the J call TRBJ1-1; TRBD1 matches at 8 bases. J gave up 4 bases and V 0 bases, and 5 bases lay outside the gene matches. The CDR3 runs 15 residues. CDR1 and CDR2 (germline): SGDLS, YYNGEE. The DNA for the CDR3 is TGTGCCAGCAGCGTAGGGGACAGGCTCTCCACTGAAGCTTTCTTT. Translated, it gives CASSVGDRLSTEAFF.